This entry lists 19 T cell receptor beta chains sequenced from one sample in a study of blood T cell repertoires in COVID-19. Using immunoSEQ multiplex PCR, the repertoire was profiled, and TCRdb retains in-frame clones only, with some absent. The sample shows around 310,000 clones, over 75% of them seen only once. The sequencing sample was made of peripheral blood. The receptors come from a young woman with COVID-19, enrolled during active disease.

The V gene is TRBV6-5, the J gene TRBJ2-1, with D perhaps matching TRBD2 (7 bases). Trimming pared 7 bases from V and 4 bases from J, leaving 17 bases between. The CDR3 has 15 amino acids. CDR1 is MNHEY and CDR2 is SVGAGI in the germline V gene. This CDR3 reads CASMEGGAGYNEQFF. As DNA, the CDR3 is TGTGCCAGCATGGAAGGGGGAGCGGGGTACAATGAGCAGTTCTTC.

The chain carries TRBV2 and TRBJ1-4; D ambiguous. CDR1 is SNHLY and CDR2 is FYNNEI in the germline V gene. The CDR3 runs to 14 residues. V dropped 5 bases and J dropped 4 bases, with 11 bases sitting between them. The CDR3 spells CASSPVSNNEKLFF. CDR3 nucleotide sequence: TGTGCCAGCAGTCCTGTAAGCAATAATGAAAAACTGTTTTTT.

V is TRBV28 and J is TRBJ1-5; the match to TRBD1 covers 7 bases. The germline gives CDR1 MDHEN, CDR2 SYDVKM. The CDR3 is made up of 14 amino acids. J was trimmed by 4 bases and V by 5 bases; bases with no gene match: 5. The CDR3 loop is CASSPTGLNQPQHF. The CDR3 region has the DNA TGTGCCAGCAGTCCGACAGGGTTAAATCAGCCCCAGCATTTT.

The rearrangement uses TRBV7-9 and TRBJ1-6, with D unresolved. Deletions cut 2 bases from V and 7 bases from J, with 6 bases between. CDR3 length: 13 residues. Germline V gene data show CDR1 as SEHNR and CDR2 as FQNEAQ (reference sequence). In nucleotides, the CDR3 is TGTGCCAGCAGCTTATCCGAGAATTCACCCCTCCACTTT. It specifies CASSLSENSPLHF.

The chain has TRBV5-1 and TRBJ2-3; 7 nucleotides line up with TRBD2. CDR3 size: 16 residues. The germline V gene has CDR1 SGHRS and CDR2 YFSETQ. V dropped 5 bases and J dropped 0; count of bases not matched to a gene: 9. This CDR3 reads CASSSDSGSSTDTQYF. The CDR3 DNA is TGCGCCAGCAGTTCCGATAGCGGGTCTAGCACAGATACGCAGTATTTT.

This rearrangement joins TRBV28 to TRBJ2-1; the D is unclear. CDR3 length equals 9 residues. Germline assignment: CDR1 MDHEN and CDR2 SYDVKM. V was shortened by 8 bases and J by 9 bases, with 5 bases between the two germline ends. The CDR3 nucleotides are TGTGCCAGCGGAGTTGAGCAGTTCTTC. This encodes CASGVEQFF.

The chain joins TRBV19 to TRBJ2-7; D is unresolved. V was cut by 2 bases and J by 3 bases, with 11 bases left in between. In germline, CDR1 is LNHDA, CDR2 SQIVND (reference sequence). CDR3 length: 14 residues. The CDR3 reads CASSIKADFYEQYF. The DNA of the CDR3 is TGTGCCAGTAGTATAAAGGCGGATTTCTACGAGCAGTACTTC.

The chain joins TRBV13 to TRBJ2-7; 7 bases are a match to TRBD1. Germline V gives CDR1 PRHDT, CDR2 FYEKMQ (reference sequence). J was trimmed by 3 bases and V by 6 bases; bases with no gene match: 8. The CDR3 extends over 14 amino acids. CDR3 DNA sequence: TGTGCCAGCAGACCCAGCGACAGGGTCTACGAGCAGTACTTC. Translation: CASRPSDRVYEQYF.

CDR3 residues: CASSFGTGHLNTEAFF. The CDR3 region has the DNA TGTGCCAGTAGTTTCGGGACAGGACACTTGAACACTGAAGCTTTCTTT. The chain joins TRBV19 to TRBJ1-1, with TRBD1 matching 8 bases. Looked up from germline, CDR1 is LNHDA and CDR2 is SQIVND (reference sequence). The ends lost 5 bases at V and 0 bases at J; junction bases unmatched: 8. The CDR3 has 16 residues.

The V and J genes are TRBV2 and TRBJ2-3, with 7 bases aligning to TRBD2. Germline CDR1 SNHLY, CDR2 FYNNEI. The V segment lost 7 bases and the J segment 9 bases; nucleotides outside the gene matches: 16. The CDR3 loop spans 15 amino acids. The CDR3 loop reads CASTPLTPGGGTQYF. CDR3 in DNA: TGTGCCAGCACCCCCTTGACCCCGGGGGGAGGAACGCAGTATTTT.

The chain has TRBV2 and TRBJ1-5; TRBD1 might be the D (5 bases). Trimming took off 6 bases at V and 2 bases at J, with 14 bases between the two ends. Germline V lookup: CDR1 SNHLY, CDR2 FYNNEI. The CDR3 loop spans 15 amino acids. The CDR3 nucleotides read TGTGCCAGCAGCCAGTCTTGGGGCGGCAATCAGCCCCAGCATTTT. It yields the protein CASSQSWGGNQPQHF.

This sequence joins TRBV6-5 and TRBJ2-7, with D tentatively TRBD2 (5 bases). Germline CDR1 and CDR2: MNHEY and SVGAGI. V shed 6 bases and J shed 3 bases, with 18 bases lying between them. The CDR3 runs to 15 residues. The CDR3 DNA reads TGTGCCAGCAGGATAGTCGGGAATAGGTACTACGAGCAGTACTTC. It specifies CASRIVGNRYYEQYF.

The CDR3 spells CASTRDSANYGYTF. As DNA, the CDR3 is TGTGCCAGCACCCGGGACAGCGCTAACTATGGCTACACCTTC. The chain recombines TRBV9 with TRBJ1-2, with 7 bases matching TRBD1. The CDR3 runs to 14 residues. CDR1 and CDR2 from the germline V gene are SGDLS and YYNGEE. V lost 6 bases, J lost 0 bases, and 5 bases stayed unmatched.

The count of this clone is one. The genes are TRBV30 and TRBJ1-1, with unresolved D. Trimming stripped 3 bases from V and 8 bases from J, with 13 bases between. This CDR3 is 12 amino acids long. Germline CDR1 is GTSNPN and CDR2 is SVGIG (reference sequence). The CDR3 bases are TGTGCCTGGAGGGGCCGTCGTATAGAAGCTTTCTTT. Protein sequence: CAWRGRRIEAFF.

The CDR3 loop is CAIKDRVGAVETQYF. CDR3 in DNA: TGTGCCATCAAGGACAGGGTCGGCGCGGTAGAGACCCAGTACTTC. J is TRBJ2-5 and V is TRBV10-3; the match to TRBD1 covers 8 bases. Unmatched junction bases numbered 11, after V lost 7 bases and J lost 4 bases. CDR3 length equals 15 residues. CDR1 and CDR2 (germline): ENHRY, SYGVKD.

The CDR3 coding sequence is TGTGCCAGCAGCTTGGACGGGAGTCGCGGCAATGAGCAGTTCTTC. This translates into CASSLDGSRGNEQFF. This chain uses TRBV5-5 with TRBJ2-1; D possibly corresponds to TRBD2 (6 bases). Deletions cut 0 bases from V and 6 bases from J, with 13 bases between. This CDR3 region has 15 residues. Per germline, CDR1 SGHKS and CDR2 YYEKEE (reference sequence).

This clone was counted between two and nine times. The chain links TRBV29-1 to TRBJ1-2, with D tentatively TRBD1 (6 bases). V lost 0 bases and J 4 bases, leaving 18 bases between the germline ends. Germline V gene data show CDR1 as SQVTM and CDR2 as ANQGSEA. The CDR3 sequence is 16 residues long. CDR3 protein: CSVEDARTVGSYGYTF. CDR3 DNA sequence: TGCAGCGTTGAAGATGCGAGGACAGTCGGATCCTATGGCTACACCTTC.

V and J are TRBV28 and TRBJ2-7; TRBD1 matches at 7 bases. J was trimmed by 9 bases and V by 3 bases; bases with no gene match: 8. CDR3 length: 13 residues. Looked up from germline, CDR1 is MDHEN and CDR2 is SYDVKM. The CDR3 bases are TGTGCCAGCAGTTTTGGCAGTCCAGGGGGGCAGTACTTC. Encoded protein: CASSFGSPGGQYF.

V gene TRBV6-2 or TRBV6-3 combines with J gene TRBJ1-2, with D perhaps TRBD1 (6 bases). Germline V lookup: CDR1 MNHEY, CDR2 SVGEGT. V was clipped by 6 bases and J by 2 bases, with 10 bases between them. The CDR3 totals 13 residues. DNA for the CDR3: TGTGCCAGCAGCCAGACAGGAAACTATGGCTACACCTTC. Translation: CASSQTGNYGYTF.